This TCR beta chain was identified in a study of blood T cell repertoires in COVID-19. Background on the study: Samples representing acute and convalescent COVID-19 were sourced from the United States, Italy and Spain. T cells, B-cell-depleted T cells, or PBMCs supplied cDNA or gDNA.

The Seattle patients joined while their infection was active and were tracked longitudinally afterward. The V end was cut by 0 bases, the J end by 3 bases, with 7 bases between. The CDR3 loop spans 14 amino acids. Germline V CDR1 and CDR2: SGDLS, YYNGEE. As originally analysed: For nucleated cells, counts were estimated from reference gene primer amplification. TCRdb keeps only in-frame clones here, not all; method: immunoSEQ multiplex PCR. V and J calls and clone size are copied from that table; D and trimming were computed from the DNA. Altogether over 150,000 clones are present, about 95% being singletons, with the ten largest covering roughly 0.76%.

The chain is built from TRBV9 and TRBJ1-3; maybe TRBD1 (5 bases). The sequence derives from a man aged 30-40 years with COVID-19, enrolled during active disease. Sequences were obtained from peripheral blood. The CDR3 nucleotides read TGTGCCAGCAGCGTAGCGGGGGATGGAAACACCATATATTTT. Translation gives CASSVAGDGNTIYF.